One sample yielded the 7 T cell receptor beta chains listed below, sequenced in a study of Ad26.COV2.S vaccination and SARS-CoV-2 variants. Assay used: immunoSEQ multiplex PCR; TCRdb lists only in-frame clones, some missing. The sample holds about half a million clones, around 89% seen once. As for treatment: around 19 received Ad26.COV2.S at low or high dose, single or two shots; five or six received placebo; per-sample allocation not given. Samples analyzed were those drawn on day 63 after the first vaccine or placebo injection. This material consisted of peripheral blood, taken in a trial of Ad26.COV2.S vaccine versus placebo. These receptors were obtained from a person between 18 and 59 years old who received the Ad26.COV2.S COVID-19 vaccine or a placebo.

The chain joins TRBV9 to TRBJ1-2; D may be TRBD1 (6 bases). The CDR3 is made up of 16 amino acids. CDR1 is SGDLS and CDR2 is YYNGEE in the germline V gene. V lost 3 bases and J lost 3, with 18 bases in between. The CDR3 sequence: CASSAGGASLDYGYTF. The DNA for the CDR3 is TGTGCCAGCAGCGCCGGGGGCGCGAGTTTAGACTATGGCTACACCTTC.

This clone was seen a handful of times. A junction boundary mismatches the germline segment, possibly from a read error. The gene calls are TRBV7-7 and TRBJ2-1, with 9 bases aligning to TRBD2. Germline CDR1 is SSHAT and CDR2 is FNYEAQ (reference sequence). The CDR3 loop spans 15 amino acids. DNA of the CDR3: TGTGCTAGCAGCTTAGGGCCTAGCGGGATCAATGAGCAGTTCTTC. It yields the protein CASSLGPSGINEQFF.

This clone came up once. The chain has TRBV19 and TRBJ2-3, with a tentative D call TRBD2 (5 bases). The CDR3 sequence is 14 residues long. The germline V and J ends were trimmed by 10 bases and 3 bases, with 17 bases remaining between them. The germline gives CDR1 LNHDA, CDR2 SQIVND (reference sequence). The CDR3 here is CATLPRGLTDTQYF. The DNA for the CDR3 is TGTGCCACCCTCCCTCGGGGTCTTACAGATACGCAGTATTTT.

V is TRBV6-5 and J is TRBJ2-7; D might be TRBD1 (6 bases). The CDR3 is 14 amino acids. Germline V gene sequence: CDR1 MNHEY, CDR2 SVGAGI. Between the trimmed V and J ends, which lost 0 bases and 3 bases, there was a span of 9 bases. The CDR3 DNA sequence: TGTGCCAGCAGTTACTCACAGGGTTACTACGAGCAGTACTTC. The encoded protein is CASSYSQGYYEQYF.

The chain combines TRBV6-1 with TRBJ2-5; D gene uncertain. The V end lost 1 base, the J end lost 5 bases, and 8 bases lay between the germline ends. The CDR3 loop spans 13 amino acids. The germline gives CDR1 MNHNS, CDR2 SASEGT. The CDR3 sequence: CASSEVPPETQYF. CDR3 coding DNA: TGTGCCAGCAGTGAAGTGCCACCGGAGACCCAGTACTTC.

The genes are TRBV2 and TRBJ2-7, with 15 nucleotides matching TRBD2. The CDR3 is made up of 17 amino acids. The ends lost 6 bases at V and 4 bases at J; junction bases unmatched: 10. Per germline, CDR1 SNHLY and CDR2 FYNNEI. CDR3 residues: CASRPGTSGGSTYEQYF. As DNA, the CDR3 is TGTGCCAGCAGGCCCGGGACTAGCGGGGGGTCAACATACGAGCAGTACTTC.

CDR3 loop: CASSLRLAGSYNEQFF. The CDR3 DNA is TGTGCCAGCAGCTTACGGCTAGCGGGGTCCTACAATGAGCAGTTCTTC. The chain is built from TRBV7-6 and TRBJ2-1, with TRBD2 matching 9 bases. The CDR3 extends over 16 amino acids. Germline V CDR1 and CDR2: SGHVS, FNYEAQ. The ends lost 2 bases at V and 1 base at J; junction bases unmatched: 3.